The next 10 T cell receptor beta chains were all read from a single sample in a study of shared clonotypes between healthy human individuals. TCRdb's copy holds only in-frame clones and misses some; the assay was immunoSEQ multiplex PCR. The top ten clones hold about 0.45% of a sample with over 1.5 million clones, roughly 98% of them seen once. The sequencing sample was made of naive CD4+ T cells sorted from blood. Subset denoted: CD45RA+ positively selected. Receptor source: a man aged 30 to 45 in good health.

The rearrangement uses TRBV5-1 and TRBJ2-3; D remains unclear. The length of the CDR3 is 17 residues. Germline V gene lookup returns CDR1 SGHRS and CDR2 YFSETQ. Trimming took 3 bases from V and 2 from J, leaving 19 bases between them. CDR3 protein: CASSYSPRALLTDTQYF. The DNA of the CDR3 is TGCGCCAGCAGCTACTCCCCAAGGGCCCTCCTCACAGATACGCAGTATTTT.

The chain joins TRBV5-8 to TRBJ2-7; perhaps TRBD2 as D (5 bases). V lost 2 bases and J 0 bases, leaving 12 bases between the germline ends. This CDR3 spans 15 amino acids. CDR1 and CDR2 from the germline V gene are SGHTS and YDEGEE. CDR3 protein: CASSFLSGGSYEQYF. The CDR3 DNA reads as TGTGCCAGCAGCTTTTTAAGCGGAGGCTCCTACGAGCAGTACTTC.

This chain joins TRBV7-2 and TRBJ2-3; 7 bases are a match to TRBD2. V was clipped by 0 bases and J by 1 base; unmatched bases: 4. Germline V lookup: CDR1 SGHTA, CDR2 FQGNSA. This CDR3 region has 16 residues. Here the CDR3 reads CASSLAGAGGTDTQYF. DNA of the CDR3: TGTGCCAGCAGCTTAGCCGGGGCGGGAGGCACAGATACGCAGTATTTT.

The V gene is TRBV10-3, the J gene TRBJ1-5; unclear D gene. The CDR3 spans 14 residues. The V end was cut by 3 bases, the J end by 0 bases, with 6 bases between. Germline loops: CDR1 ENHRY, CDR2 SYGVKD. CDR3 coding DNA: TGTGCCATCAGTGACCCCTCTAGCAATCAGCCCCAGCATTTT. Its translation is CAISDPSSNQPQHF.

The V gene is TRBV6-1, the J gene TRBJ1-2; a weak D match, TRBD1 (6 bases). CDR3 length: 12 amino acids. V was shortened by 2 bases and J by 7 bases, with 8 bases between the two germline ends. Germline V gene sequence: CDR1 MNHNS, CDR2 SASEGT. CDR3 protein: CASSERGVGYTF. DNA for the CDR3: TGTGCCAGCAGTGAAAGGGGGGTTGGCTACACCTTC.

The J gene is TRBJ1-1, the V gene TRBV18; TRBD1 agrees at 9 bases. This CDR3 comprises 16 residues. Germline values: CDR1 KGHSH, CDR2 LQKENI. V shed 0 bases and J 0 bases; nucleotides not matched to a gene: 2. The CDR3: CASSPPGQGVNTEAFF. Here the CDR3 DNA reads TGTGCCAGCTCACCACCGGGACAGGGAGTGAACACTGAAGCTTTCTTT.

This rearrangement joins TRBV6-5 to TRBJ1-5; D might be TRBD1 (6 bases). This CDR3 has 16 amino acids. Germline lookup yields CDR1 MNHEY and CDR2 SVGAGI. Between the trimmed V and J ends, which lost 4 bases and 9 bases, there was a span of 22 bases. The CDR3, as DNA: TGTGCCAGCAGTTCCATACTCGACAGGAGAAGTTGGCCCCAGCATTTT. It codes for CASSSILDRRSWPQHF.

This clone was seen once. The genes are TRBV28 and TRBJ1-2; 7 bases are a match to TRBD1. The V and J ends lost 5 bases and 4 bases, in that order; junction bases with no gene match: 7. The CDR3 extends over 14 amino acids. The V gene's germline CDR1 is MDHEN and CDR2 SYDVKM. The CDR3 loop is CASSQTGTAYGYTF. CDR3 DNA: TGTGCCAGCAGTCAAACCGGGACAGCCTATGGCTACACCTTC.

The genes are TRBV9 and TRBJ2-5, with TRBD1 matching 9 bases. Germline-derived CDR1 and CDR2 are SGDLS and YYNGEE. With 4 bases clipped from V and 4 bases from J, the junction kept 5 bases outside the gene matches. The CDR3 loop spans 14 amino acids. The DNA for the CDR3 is TGTGCCAGCAGCTTACAGGGGGCCTCAGAGACCCAGTACTTC. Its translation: CASSLQGASETQYF. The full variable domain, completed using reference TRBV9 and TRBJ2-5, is DSGVTQTPKHLITATGQRVTLRCSPRSGDLSVYWYQQSLDQGLQFLIQYYNGEERAKGNILERFSAQQFPDLHSELNLSSLELGDSALYFCASSLQGASETQYFGPGTRLLVL.

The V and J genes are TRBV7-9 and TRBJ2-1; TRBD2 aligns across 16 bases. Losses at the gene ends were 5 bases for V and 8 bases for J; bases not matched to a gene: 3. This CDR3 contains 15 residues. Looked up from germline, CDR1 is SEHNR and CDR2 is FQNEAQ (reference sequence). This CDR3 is CASSDGTSGGDEQFF. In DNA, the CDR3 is TGTGCCAGCAGCGATGGGACTAGCGGGGGGGATGAGCAGTTCTTC.